What follows is one T cell receptor beta chain and its context. Its antigen is unidentified. These data belong to a study of shared clonotypes between healthy human individuals. Study-wide findings and caveats: Rarefaction showed sorted-subset sequencing was incomplete despite large depth. A reduction in generation probabilities was seen for non-shared clonotypes relative to those shared by all four donors.

Sequencing used immunoSEQ multiplex PCR; TCRdb keeps in-frame clones, though not all of them. The sample lists approximately 940,000 clones, approximately 76% occurring once. V shed 3 bases and J shed 0 bases, with 13 bases lying between them. Germline CDR1 is SGHRS and CDR2 is YFSETQ. The CDR3 sequence is 17 residues long. The TCR sequence derives from a man aged 18 to 30 in good health. The chain recombines TRBV5-1 with TRBJ1-6; possibly TRBD1 for D (6 bases). Sequenced sample: memory CD4+ T cells sorted from blood. Subset denoted: CD45RA-negative fraction. The CDR3 region is CASSSRGPSSYNSPLHF. The CDR3 bases are TGCGCCAGCAGCTCCCGGGGGCCTAGCTCCTATAATTCACCCCTCCACTTT. The full variable domain, rest sourced from reference TRBV5-1 and TRBJ1-6, is KAGVTQTPRYLIKTRGQQVTLSCSPISGHRSVSWYQQTPGQGLQFLFEYFSETQRNKGNFPGRFSGRQFSNSRSEMNVSTLELGDSALYLCASSSRGPSSYNSPLHFGNGTRLTVT.